The clone carrying this TCR beta chain ranks as medium-sized (0.01 to 0.1%). The antigen is not known. Via MiXCR, TCRdb re-called the 5' RACE reads, giving one row per CDR3 protein. The sample has more than 10,000 distinct CDR3 sequences; 23% are singletons. Study-wide results and caveats: The larger-cohort validation was restricted to a single TCR beta V-J rearrangement rather than whole repertoires.

CD25-based Treg depletion was applied to purified naive CD4+ T cells. The CDR3 covers 18 residues. Germline V lookup: CDR1 SQVTM, CDR2 ANQGSEA. Trimming removed 8 bases from V and 0 bases from J, with 26 bases in between. Material for sequencing was naive CD4+ T cells sorted from blood. Subset denoted: naive CD4+ T cells, CD4+CD45RA+CD25-. The receptor comes from a female donor with breast cancer. The chain employs TRBV29-1 and TRBJ2-1; D tentatively fits TRBD1 or TRBD2 (5 bases each). CDR3 nucleotide sequence: TGCAGCATCATGGGGGTACTAGTGGGCCGGAGCTCCTACAATGAGCAGTTCTTC. Translation: CSIMGVLVGRSSYNEQFF.